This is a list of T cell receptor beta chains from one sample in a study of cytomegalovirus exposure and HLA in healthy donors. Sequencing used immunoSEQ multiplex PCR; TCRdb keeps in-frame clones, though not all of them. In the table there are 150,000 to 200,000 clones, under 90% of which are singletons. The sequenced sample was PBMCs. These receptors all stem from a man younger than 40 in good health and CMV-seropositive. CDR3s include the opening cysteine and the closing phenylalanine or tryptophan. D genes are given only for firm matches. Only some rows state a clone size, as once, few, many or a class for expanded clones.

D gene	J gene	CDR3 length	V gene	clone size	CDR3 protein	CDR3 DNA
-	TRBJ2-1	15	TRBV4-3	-	CASSQDRWGENEQFF	TGCGCCAGCAGCCAAGATAGATGGGGGGAGAATGAGCAGTTCTTC
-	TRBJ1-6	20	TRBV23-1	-	CASSPSPRQDHTLINSPLHF	TGCGCCAGCAGCCCGAGCCCCCGACAGGACCACACCCTTATTAATTCACCCCTCCACTTT
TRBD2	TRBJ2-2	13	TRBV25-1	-	CASRAGGTGELFF	TGTGCCAGCAGGGCGGGAGGCACCGGGGAGCTGTTTTTT
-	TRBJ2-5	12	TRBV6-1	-	CATLPRQETQYF	TGTGCCACCCTCCCCCGGCAAGAGACCCAGTACTTC
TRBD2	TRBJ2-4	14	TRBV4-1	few	CASSQGTRGGIQYF	TGCGCCAGCAGCCAAGGGACCCGCGGGGGCATTCAGTACTTC
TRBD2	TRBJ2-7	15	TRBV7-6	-	CASSSQAGGNYEQYF	TGTGCCAGCAGCTCCCAAGCGGGAGGAAACTACGAGCAGTACTTC
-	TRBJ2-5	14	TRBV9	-	CASSVYGGQETQYF	TGTGCCAGCAGCGTATATGGGGGGCAAGAGACCCAGTACTTC
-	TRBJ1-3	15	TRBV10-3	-	CAILGLGGSGNTIYF	TGTGCCATCCTGGGACTCGGGGGCTCTGGAAACACCATATATTTT
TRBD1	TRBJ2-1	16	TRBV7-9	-	CSSSVSGTGGINEQFF	TGTTCCAGCAGCGTAAGCGGGACAGGGGGCATCAATGAGCAGTTCTTC
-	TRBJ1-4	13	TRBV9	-	CASNRGGDEKLFF	TGTGCCAGCAATCGGGGGGGTGATGAAAAACTGTTTTTT
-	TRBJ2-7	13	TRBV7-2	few	CASSLVRTYEQYF	TGTGCCAGCAGCTTAGTCAGAACCTACGAGCAGTACTTC
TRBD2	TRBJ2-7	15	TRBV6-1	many	CASTTGLAGADEQYF	TGTGCCAGCACTACGGGACTAGCGGGAGCCGACGAGCAGTACTTC
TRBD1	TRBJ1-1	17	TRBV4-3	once	CASSQLIPGQGRTEAFF	TGCGCCAGCAGCCAACTGATACCGGGACAGGGGCGTACTGAAGCTTTCTTT
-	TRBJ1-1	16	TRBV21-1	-	CASSTGTPGKGTEAFF	TGTGCCAGCAGCACCGGAACACCGGGGAAAGGGACTGAAGCTTTCTTT
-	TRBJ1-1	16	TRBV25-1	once	CASSESMTGDNTEAFF	TGTGCCAGCAGTGAGAGTATGACAGGTGATAACACTGAAGCTTTCTTT
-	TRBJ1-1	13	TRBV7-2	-	CASSSPTGTEAFF	TGTGCCAGCAGCTCACCGACTGGAACTGAAGCTTTCTTT
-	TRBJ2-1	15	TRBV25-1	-	CASNPSVGSRGEQFF	TGTGCCAGCAATCCCAGCGTAGGATCCCGCGGTGAGCAGTTCTTC
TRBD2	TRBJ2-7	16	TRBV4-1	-	CASSQGHPTSGYEQYF	TGCGCCAGCAGCCAAGGGCATCCGACTAGCGGCTACGAGCAGTACTTC
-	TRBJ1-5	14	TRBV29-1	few	CSVEEGGTIGSQHF	TGCAGCGTTGAGGAGGGGGGGACGATAGGGTCCCAGCATTTT
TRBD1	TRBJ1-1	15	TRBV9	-	CASSVGQGAYTEAFF	TGTGCCAGCAGCGTAGGGCAGGGGGCTTACACTGAAGCTTTCTTT
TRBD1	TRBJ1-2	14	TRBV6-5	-	CASSAQGGQWGYTF	TGTGCCAGCAGTGCCCAGGGGGGCCAATGGGGCTACACCTTC
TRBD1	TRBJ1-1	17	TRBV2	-	CASKLPGQGAAGGKAFF	TGTGCCAGCAAATTACCGGGACAGGGGGCCGCGGGGGGCAAAGCTTTCTTT
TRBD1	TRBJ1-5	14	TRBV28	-	CASSRDRGWQPQHF	TGTGCCAGCAGCCGGGACAGGGGGTGGCAGCCCCAGCATTTT
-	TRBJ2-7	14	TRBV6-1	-	CASSEVQGTGEQYF	TGTGCCAGCAGTGAAGTACAGGGTACGGGGGAGCAGTACTTC
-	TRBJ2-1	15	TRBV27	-	CASRSFGSSGREQFF	TGTGCCAGCAGAAGTTTCGGGTCTTCAGGGCGCGAGCAGTTCTTC
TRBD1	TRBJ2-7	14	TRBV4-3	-	CASSQDRGTYEQYF	TGCGCCAGCAGCCAAGACAGGGGGACATACGAGCAGTACTTC
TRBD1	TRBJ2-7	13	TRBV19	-	CASSRDRDYEQYF	TGTGCCAGTAGCCGGGACAGGGACTACGAGCAGTACTTC
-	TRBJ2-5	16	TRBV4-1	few	CASSQRSLGGGETQYF	TGCGCCAGCAGCCAACGTAGCTTGGGTGGCGGAGAGACCCAGTACTTC
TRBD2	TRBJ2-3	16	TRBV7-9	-	CASSLRLAGVSDTQYF	TGTGCCAGCAGCCTCCGACTAGCGGGAGTTTCAGATACGCAGTATTTT
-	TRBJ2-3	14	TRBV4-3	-	CAILLRELKDTQYF	TGCGCCATTCTTTTAAGGGAGCTAAAAGATACGCAGTATTTT
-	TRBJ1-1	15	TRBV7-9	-	CASSRATGLNTEAFF	TGTGCCAGCAGCCGAGCCACAGGGCTGAACACTGAAGCTTTCTTT
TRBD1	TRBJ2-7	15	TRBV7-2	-	CASSLGTGPTYEQYF	TGTGCCAGCAGCTTAGGGACAGGGCCTACCTACGAGCAGTACTTC
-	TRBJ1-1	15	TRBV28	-	CASSSSGGEATEAFF	TGTGCCAGCAGTTCCTCGGGGGGTGAAGCGACTGAAGCTTTCTTT
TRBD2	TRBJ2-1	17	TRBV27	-	CASSFGSGRTAYNEQFF	TGTGCCAGCAGTTTTGGAAGCGGGAGAACCGCTTACAATGAGCAGTTCTTC
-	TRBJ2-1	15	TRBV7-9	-	CASSLGGAVRDEQFF	TGTGCCAGCAGCTTAGGCGGGGCCGTTAGGGATGAGCAGTTCTTC
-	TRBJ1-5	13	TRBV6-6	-	CASSPGSNQPQHF	TGTGCCAGCAGCCCCGGGTCCAATCAGCCCCAGCATTTT
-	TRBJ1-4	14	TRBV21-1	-	CASIPGGEDEKLFF	TGTGCCAGCATCCCCGGGGGGGAAGATGAAAAACTGTTTTTT
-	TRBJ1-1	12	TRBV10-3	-	CAASGVYTEAFF	TGTGCCGCGTCGGGGGTTTACACTGAAGCTTTCTTT
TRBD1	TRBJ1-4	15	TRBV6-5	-	CASSPTGVTNEKLFF	TGTGCCAGCAGCCCGACAGGGGTCACTAATGAAAAACTGTTTTTT
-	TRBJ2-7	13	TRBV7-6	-	CASSQDVGGEQYF	TGTGCCAGCAGCCAGGACGTTGGAGGCGAGCAGTACTTC
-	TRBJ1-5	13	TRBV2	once	CASSAGSDQPQHF	TGTGCCAGCAGTGCCGGGTCAGATCAGCCCCAGCATTTT
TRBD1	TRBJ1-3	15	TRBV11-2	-	CASSFRDSSGNTIYF	TGTGCCAGCAGCTTCCGGGACAGCTCTGGAAACACCATATATTTT
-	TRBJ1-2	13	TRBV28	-	CASSLLGSYGYTF	TGTGCCAGCAGTTTGCTAGGGAGCTATGGCTACACCTTC
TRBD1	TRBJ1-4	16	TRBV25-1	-	CASSDQGQGVNEKLFF	TGTGCCAGCAGTGACCAAGGACAGGGGGTGAATGAAAAACTGTTTTTT
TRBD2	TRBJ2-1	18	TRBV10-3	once	CAISTRLAGGGAYNEQFF	TGTGCCATCTCCACCCGGCTAGCGGGAGGGGGGGCCTACAATGAGCAGTTCTTC
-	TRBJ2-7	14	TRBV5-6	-	CASSLDLAPYEQYF	TGTGCCAGCAGCTTGGATCTAGCCCCCTACGAGCAGTACTTC
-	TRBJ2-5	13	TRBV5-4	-	CASSSDLWETQYF	TGTGCCAGCAGCTCGGACTTGTGGGAGACCCAGTACTTC
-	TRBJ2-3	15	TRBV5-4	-	CASSPPIQGPDTQYF	TGTGCCAGCAGCCCCCCGATACAGGGACCAGATACGCAGTATTTT